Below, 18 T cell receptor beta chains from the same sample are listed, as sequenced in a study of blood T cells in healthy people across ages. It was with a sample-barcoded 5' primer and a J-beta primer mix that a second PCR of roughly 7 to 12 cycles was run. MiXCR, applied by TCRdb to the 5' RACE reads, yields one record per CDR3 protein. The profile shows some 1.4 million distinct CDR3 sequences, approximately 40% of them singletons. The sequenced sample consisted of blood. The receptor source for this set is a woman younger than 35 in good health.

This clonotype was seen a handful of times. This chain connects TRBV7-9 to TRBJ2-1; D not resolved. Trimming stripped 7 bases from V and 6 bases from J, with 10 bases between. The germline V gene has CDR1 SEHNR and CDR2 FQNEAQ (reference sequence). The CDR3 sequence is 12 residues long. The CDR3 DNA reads TGTGCCAGCACGCTAAACGTCAATGAGCAGTTCTTC. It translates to CASTLNVNEQFF.

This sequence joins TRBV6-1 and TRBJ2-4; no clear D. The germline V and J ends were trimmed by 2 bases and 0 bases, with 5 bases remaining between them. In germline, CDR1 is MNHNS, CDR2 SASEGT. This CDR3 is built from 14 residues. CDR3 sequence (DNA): TGTGCCAGCAGTGAACTCCTAGCCAAAAACATTCAGTACTTC. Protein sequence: CASSELLAKNIQYF.

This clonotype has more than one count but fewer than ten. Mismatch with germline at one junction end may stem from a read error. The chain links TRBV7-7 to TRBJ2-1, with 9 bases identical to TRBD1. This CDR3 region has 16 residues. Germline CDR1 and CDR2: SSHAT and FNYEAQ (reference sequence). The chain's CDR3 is CASSHGTGRVDNEQFF. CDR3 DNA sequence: TGTGCTAGCAGCCATGGGACAGGGAGGGTGGACAATGAGCAGTTCTTC.

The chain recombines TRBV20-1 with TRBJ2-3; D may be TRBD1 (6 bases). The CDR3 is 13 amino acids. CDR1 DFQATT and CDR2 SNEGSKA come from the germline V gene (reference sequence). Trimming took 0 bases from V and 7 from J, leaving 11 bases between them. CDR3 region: CSAREETGNTQYF. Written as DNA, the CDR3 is TGCAGTGCTAGAGAAGAAACAGGGAATACGCAGTATTTT.

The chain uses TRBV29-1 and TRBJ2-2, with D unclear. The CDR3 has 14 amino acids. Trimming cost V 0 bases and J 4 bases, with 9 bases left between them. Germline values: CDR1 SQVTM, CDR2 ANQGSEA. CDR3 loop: CSVEDLRATGELFF. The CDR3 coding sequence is TGCAGCGTTGAAGATCTTCGGGCCACCGGGGAGCTGTTTTTT.

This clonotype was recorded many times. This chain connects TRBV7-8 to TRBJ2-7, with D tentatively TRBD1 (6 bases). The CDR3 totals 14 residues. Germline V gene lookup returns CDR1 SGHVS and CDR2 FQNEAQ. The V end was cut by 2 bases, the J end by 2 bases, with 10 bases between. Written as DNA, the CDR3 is TGTGCCAGCAGCTTAAACCGGGACACCTACGAGCAGTACTTC. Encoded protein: CASSLNRDTYEQYF.

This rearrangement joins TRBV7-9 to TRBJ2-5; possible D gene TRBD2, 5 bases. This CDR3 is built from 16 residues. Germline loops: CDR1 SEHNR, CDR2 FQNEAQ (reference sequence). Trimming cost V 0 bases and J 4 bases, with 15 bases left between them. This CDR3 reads CASSLAHNGMIETQYF. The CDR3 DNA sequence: TGTGCCAGCAGCTTAGCGCATAACGGGATGATAGAGACCCAGTACTTC.

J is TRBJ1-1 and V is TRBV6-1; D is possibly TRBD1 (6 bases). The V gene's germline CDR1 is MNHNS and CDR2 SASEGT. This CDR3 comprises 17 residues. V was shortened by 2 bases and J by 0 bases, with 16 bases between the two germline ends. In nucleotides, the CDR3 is TGTGCCAGCAGTGAAACAGGGTCGAGAACTGTGAACACTGAAGCTTTCTTT. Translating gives CASSETGSRTVNTEAFF.

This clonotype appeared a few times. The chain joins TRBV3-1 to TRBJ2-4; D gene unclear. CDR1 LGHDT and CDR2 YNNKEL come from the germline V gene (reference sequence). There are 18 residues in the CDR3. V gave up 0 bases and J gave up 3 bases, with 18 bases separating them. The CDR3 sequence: CASSQDPRRSVRKNIQYF. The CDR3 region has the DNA TGTGCCAGCAGCCAAGACCCCCGTAGGAGCGTACGCAAAAACATTCAGTACTTC.

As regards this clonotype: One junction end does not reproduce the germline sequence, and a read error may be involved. The CDR3 spells CASSEYRGANILTF. The DNA of the CDR3 is TGTGCCAGCAGTGAATACCGGGGGGCCAACATCCTGACTTTC. This sequence joins TRBV25-1 and TRBJ2-6; D is perhaps TRBD2 (7 bases). The CDR3 has 14 amino acids. Germline values: CDR1 MGHDK, CDR2 SYGVNS. The full variable domain, in which reference TRBV25-1 and TRBJ2-6 provide the parts outside the CDR3, is EADIYQTPRYLVIGTGKKITLECSQTMGHDKMYWYQQDPGMELHLIHYSYGVNSTEKGDLSSESTVSRIRTEHFPLTLESARPSHTSQYLCASSEYRGANILTFGAGSRLTVL.

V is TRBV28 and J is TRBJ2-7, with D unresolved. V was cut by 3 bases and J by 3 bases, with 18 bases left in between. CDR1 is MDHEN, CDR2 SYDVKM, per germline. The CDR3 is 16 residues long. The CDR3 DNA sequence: TGTGCCAGCAGTTTCTCCAACCCCAGGCGCCGCTACGAGCAGTACTTC. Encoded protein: CASSFSNPRRRYEQYF.

CDR3 amino acids: CSARPRPEEYEQYF. DNA for the CDR3: TGCAGTGCTAGGCCCCGTCCAGAAGAATACGAGCAGTACTTC. The rearrangement links TRBV20-1 to TRBJ2-5; no clear D. The end of the DNA is better explained by TRBJ2-7, so the J call may be wrong. Germline V gene lookup returns CDR1 DFQATT and CDR2 SNEGSKA (reference sequence). This CDR3 spans 14 amino acids.

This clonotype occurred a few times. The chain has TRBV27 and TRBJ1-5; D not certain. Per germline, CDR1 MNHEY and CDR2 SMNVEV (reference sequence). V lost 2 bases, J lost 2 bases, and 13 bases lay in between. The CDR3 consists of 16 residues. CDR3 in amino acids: CASSLIYQERNQPQHF. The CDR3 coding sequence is TGTGCCAGCAGTTTAATATACCAGGAGCGCAATCAGCCCCAGCATTTT.

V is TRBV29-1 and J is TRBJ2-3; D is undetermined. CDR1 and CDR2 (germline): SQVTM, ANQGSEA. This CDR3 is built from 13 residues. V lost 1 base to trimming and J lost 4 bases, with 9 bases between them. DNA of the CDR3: TGCAGCGTTGAAGGGAAACTGGCAGATACGCAGTATTTT. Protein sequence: CSVEGKLADTQYF.

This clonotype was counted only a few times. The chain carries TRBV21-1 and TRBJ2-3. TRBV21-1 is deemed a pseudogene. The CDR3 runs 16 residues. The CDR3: CASSKEVGRSTDTQYF. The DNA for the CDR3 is TGTGCCAGCAGCAAAGAAGTTGGTCGGTCCACAGATACGCAGTATTTT.

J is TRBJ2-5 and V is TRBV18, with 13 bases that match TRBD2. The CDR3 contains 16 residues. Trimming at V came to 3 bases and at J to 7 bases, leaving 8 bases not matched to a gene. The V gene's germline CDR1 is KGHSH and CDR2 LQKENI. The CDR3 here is CASSPTTSGGLRTQYF. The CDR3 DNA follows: TGTGCCAGCTCACCGACGACTAGCGGGGGGCTCAGGACCCAGTACTTC.

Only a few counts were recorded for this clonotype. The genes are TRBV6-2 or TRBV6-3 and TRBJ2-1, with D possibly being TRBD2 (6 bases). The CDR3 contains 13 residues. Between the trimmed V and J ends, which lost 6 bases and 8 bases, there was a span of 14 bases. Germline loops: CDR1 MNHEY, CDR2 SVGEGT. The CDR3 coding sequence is TGTGCCAGCAGGCGGGACGTTATCTATGAGCAGTTCTTC. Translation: CASRRDVIYEQFF.

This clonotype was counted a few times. The CDR3 coding sequence is TGTGCCAGCAGCCCGGGACCCACCACAGATACGCAGTATTTT. Translation gives CASSPGPTTDTQYF. The chain uses TRBV6-5 and TRBJ2-3; D possibly matches TRBD1 or TRBD2 (5 bases each). From germline, CDR1 is MNHEY and CDR2 SVGAGI. The CDR3 extends over 14 amino acids. V was cut by 6 bases and J by 2 bases, with 12 bases left in between.